Listed here are 29 T cell receptor beta chains from one sample, sequenced in a study of CD8 T cells in ankylosing spondylitis. MiXCR, applied by TCRdb to the 5' RACE reads, yields one record per CDR3 protein. The sample has under 250,000 distinct CDR3 sequences; 30% to 40% are singletons. The source material was blood, either unsorted or a sorted T cell fraction (not recorded which). The receptors were gathered from a male donor with ankylosing spondylitis or in good health (not recorded which).

The V and J genes are TRBV5-1 and TRBJ1-2; 7 positions agree with TRBD1. The CDR3 has 15 amino acids. Germline V gene lookup returns CDR1 SGHRS and CDR2 YFSETQ. V trimming: 6 bases; J trimming: 4 bases; junction bases outside the gene matches: 12. In DNA form, the CDR3 reads TGCGCCAGCACCAAGTCCCGGGACAGCCTCTATGGCTACACCTTC. Its protein product is CASTKSRDSLYGYTF.

The chain is built from TRBV3-1 and TRBJ2-3, with TRBD2 matching 10 bases. The V gene's germline CDR1 is LGHDT and CDR2 YNNKEL (reference sequence). Unmatched junction bases numbered 5, after V lost 4 bases and J lost 1 base. The CDR3 length is 16 residues. The CDR3 DNA is TGTGCCAGCAGCCTCCAAGGACTAGCGGGCACAGATACGCAGTATTTT. Amino acid sequence: CASSLQGLAGTDTQYF.

This chain connects TRBV4-1 to TRBJ2-1, with D perhaps matching TRBD2 (5 bases). The germline V gene has CDR1 MGHRA and CDR2 YSYEKL. This CDR3 comprises 14 residues. V was pared by 0 bases and J by 4 bases, with 7 bases between. CDR3: CASSQEAGYNEQFF. CDR3 sequence (DNA): TGCGCCAGCAGCCAAGAGGCGGGTTACAATGAGCAGTTCTTC.

In its sample, this clonotype was seen a few times. The chain couples TRBV24-1 to TRBJ2-5, with D tentatively TRBD1 or TRBD2 (5 bases each). CDR1 and CDR2 (germline): KGHDR, SFDVKD. CDR3 length equals 17 residues. With 4 bases removed from V and 7 bases from J, the gap between germline ends came to 24 bases. The chain's CDR3 is CATSDYTEAGTSSTQYF. CDR3 sequence (DNA): TGTGCCACCAGTGACTACACCGAGGCCGGGACCTCGTCGACCCAGTACTTC.

The rearrangement links TRBV20-1 to TRBJ2-3; D is uncertain. The CDR3 totals 12 residues. Looked up from germline, CDR1 is DFQATT and CDR2 is SNEGSKA (reference sequence). V dropped 4 bases and J dropped 1 base, with 6 bases sitting between them. The CDR3 coding sequence is TGCAGTGCTACTAGAGGCACAGATACGCAGTATTTT. Its translation is CSATRGTDTQYF.

A few counts support this clonotype. The V gene is TRBV4-1, the J gene TRBJ2-3, with D tentatively TRBD1 or TRBD2 (6 bases each). CDR1 and CDR2 from the germline V gene are MGHRA and YSYEKL. This CDR3 region has 14 residues. Trimming cost V 1 base and J 8 bases, with 13 bases left between them. As DNA, the CDR3 is TGCGCCAGCAGCCAAGTAACGGGGGCGGGTACGCAGTATTTT. Translating it yields CASSQVTGAGTQYF.

Only a few counts were recorded for this clonotype. The chain combines TRBV7-6 with TRBJ2-7, with D maybe TRBD1 (6 bases). V lost 2 bases, J lost 6 bases, and 8 bases lay in between. This CDR3 is 12 amino acids long. From germline, CDR1 is SGHVS and CDR2 FNYEAQ. Written as DNA, the CDR3 is TGTGCCAGCAGCTTATGGGGGCCCGAGCAGTACTTC. This gives the protein CASSLWGPEQYF.

The table lists this clonotype with a few counts. V usage is TRBV18 and J usage is TRBJ2-1; no clear D. Germline CDR1 and CDR2: KGHSH and LQKENI. V gave up 1 base and J gave up 13 bases, with 11 bases separating them. This CDR3 has 12 residues. CDR3 nucleotide sequence: TGTGCCAGCTCACCACAATCTACTACACAGTTCTTC. It codes for CASSPQSTTQFF. Based on the CDR3 plus reference TRBV18 and TRBJ2-1, the full variable domain is NAGVMQNPRHLVRRRGQEARLRCSPMKGHSHVYWYRQLPEEGLKFMVYLQKENIIDESGMPKERFSAEFPKEGPSILRIQQVVRGDSAAYFCASSPQSTTQFFGPGTRLTVL.

This clonotype has a single count. The J gene is TRBJ2-1, the V gene TRBV5-1; the match to TRBD2 covers 9 bases. Germline V lookup: CDR1 SGHRS, CDR2 YFSETQ. This CDR3 has 15 residues. V lost 2 bases, J lost 8 bases, and 8 bases stayed unmatched. The DNA for the CDR3 is TGCGCCAGCAGCTTCGGGACTAGCACCTCGCATGAGCAGTTCTTC. It translates to CASSFGTSTSHEQFF.

This clonotype was counted a few times. The rearrangement joins TRBV6-5 to TRBJ2-7; D remains ambiguous. V shed 2 bases and J shed 0 bases, with 8 bases lying between them. Germline loops: CDR1 MNHEY, CDR2 SVGAGI. There are 14 residues in the CDR3. The CDR3 nucleotides are TGTGCCAGCAGTTACGGCGGCAACTCCTACGAGCAGTACTTC. This codes for CASSYGGNSYEQYF.

This clonotype was counted only a few times. At one end, the junction sequence differs from germline, possibly due to a read error. This chain uses TRBV20-1 with TRBJ2-1; D is perhaps TRBD2 (5 bases). The CDR3 has 11 residues. Germline CDR1 reads DFQATT; CDR2 reads SNEGSKA (reference sequence). The DNA for the CDR3 is TGCAGTGCTAGAGATCTTACGGAGAGGGTCTTC. Residues: CSARDLTERVF.

The rearrangement links TRBV29-1 to TRBJ2-1; D call uncertain. CDR1 and CDR2 (germline): SQVTM, ANQGSEA. Trimming shortened V by 2 bases and J by 3 bases, and 5 bases separated the two germline ends. The CDR3 runs to 12 residues. The chain's CDR3 is CSVENRYNEQFF. DNA of the CDR3: TGCAGCGTTGAAAACCGCTACAATGAGCAGTTCTTC.

This clonotype has ten or more counts. J is TRBJ2-7 and V is TRBV20-1, with TRBD2 matching 8 bases. Germline V gene data show CDR1 as DFQATT and CDR2 as SNEGSKA (reference sequence). The length of the CDR3 is 14 residues. V trimming: 1 base; J trimming: 5 bases; junction bases outside the gene matches: 7. The chain's CDR3 is CSARGVREGDEQYF. DNA of the CDR3: TGCAGTGCTAGAGGTGTCCGGGAGGGAGACGAGCAGTACTTC.

This clonotype came up many times. The chain uses TRBV29-1 and TRBJ2-7; possible D gene TRBD2, 6 bases. V gave up 6 bases and J gave up 2 bases, with 20 bases separating them. CDR1 is SQVTM and CDR2 is ANQGSEA in the germline V gene. The CDR3 runs to 15 residues. As DNA, the CDR3 is TGCAGCGTGGGGCCGAGGCTAGCGCAGACCTACGAGCAGTACTTC. Translated: CSVGPRLAQTYEQYF.

The sample holds a few counts of this clonotype. The chain couples TRBV11-2 to TRBJ2-5; tentatively, D is TRBD1 or TRBD2 (6 bases each). V lost 1 base and J lost 4, with 13 bases in between. Germline V gene sequence: CDR1 SGHAT, CDR2 FQNNGV. The CDR3 extends over 15 amino acids. The CDR3 bases are TGTGCCAGCAGCTTAGGTGGGGGGCGATTAGAGACCCAGTACTTC. Amino acid sequence: CASSLGGGRLETQYF.

Only a few counts were recorded for this clonotype. The genes are TRBV6-5 and TRBJ2-5; 8 positions match TRBD1. CDR1 MNHEY and CDR2 SVGAGI come from the germline V gene. This CDR3 has 14 amino acids. With 2 bases clipped from V and 7 bases from J, the junction kept 6 bases outside the gene matches. The CDR3: CASSYGTGGGTQYF. DNA of the CDR3: TGTGCCAGCAGTTACGGGACAGGTGGGGGGACCCAGTACTTC.

This clonotype was detected only a few times. V is TRBV4-2 and J is TRBJ2-1; 8 nucleotides line up with TRBD2. After removal of 3 bases from V and 0 bases from J, the junction contained 4 bases not matched to a gene. Germline CDR1 and CDR2: LGHNA and YNFKEQ. This CDR3 has 16 amino acids. CDR3 amino acids: CASSHGGGSSYNEQFF. For the CDR3, the DNA is TGTGCCAGCAGCCATGGCGGGGGGAGCTCCTACAATGAGCAGTTCTTC.

The CDR3 bases are TGCGCCAGCAGCTACGGACAAAGGGAGCTGTTTTTT. Protein: CASSYGQRELFF. The V call is TRBV5-1, the J call TRBJ2-2, with D perhaps TRBD1 (5 bases). The germline V gene has CDR1 SGHRS and CDR2 YFSETQ. The CDR3 runs 12 residues. Trimming took off 3 bases at V and 9 bases at J, with 9 bases between the two ends.

The chain uses TRBV11-2 and TRBJ2-3; TRBD1 or TRBD2 may be the D gene (6 bases each). V lost 7 bases to trimming and J lost 1 base, with 15 bases between them. Germline values: CDR1 SGHAT, CDR2 FQNNGV. The CDR3 is made up of 15 amino acids. In DNA, the CDR3 is TGTGCCAGCACCCTAACGGGGGCCCGCACAGATACGCAGTATTTT. Protein product: CASTLTGARTDTQYF.

The chain is built from TRBV4-1 and TRBJ2-5, with D uncertain. The CDR3 runs 14 residues. CDR1 MGHRA and CDR2 YSYEKL come from the germline V gene. V was pared by 4 bases and J by 4 bases, with 13 bases between. In DNA, the CDR3 is TGCGCCAGCAGCCGGCACGGTGTTGGAGAGACCCAGTACTTC. Translated, it gives CASSRHGVGETQYF.

The chain links TRBV20-1 to TRBJ2-1, with D unresolved. The CDR3 sequence is 15 residues long. Germline CDR1 reads DFQATT; CDR2 reads SNEGSKA (reference sequence). V was trimmed by 0 bases and J by 9 bases, leaving 18 bases between them. DNA for the CDR3: TGCAGTGCTAGAGATAGAGTTGTTAGGGTTAGTGAGCAGTTCTTC. Translation: CSARDRVVRVSEQFF.

The rearrangement links TRBV12-3 or TRBV12-4 to TRBJ2-3; 11 bases align to TRBD2. Germline trimming cut 3 bases from V and 2 bases from J; bases unmatched to any gene: 4. This CDR3 region has 16 residues. CDR3 bases: TGTGCCAGCAGTTTCCCTAGCGGGGGGTACACAGATACGCAGTATTTT. This sequence encodes CASSFPSGGYTDTQYF.

This chain joins TRBV20-1 and TRBJ2-3; the match to TRBD2 covers 7 bases. The CDR3 contains 14 residues. Germline-derived CDR1 and CDR2 are DFQATT and SNEGSKA (reference sequence). The CDR3: CSPGGLRLTDTQYF. CDR3 DNA sequence: TGCAGCCCGGGGGGACTTCGCCTAACAGATACGCAGTATTTT.

In this sample, this clonotype turned up a few times. The V call is TRBV10-3, the J call TRBJ1-2; 9 bases fit TRBD1. There are 13 residues in the CDR3. Per the germline V gene, CDR1 is ENHRY and CDR2 is SYGVKD. V lost 6 bases, J lost 6 bases, and 5 bases stayed unmatched. The CDR3 loop reads CAIRTGGTNGYTF. The CDR3 bases are TGTGCCATCAGAACAGGGGGCACAAATGGCTACACCTTC.

V and J are TRBV20-1 and TRBJ2-7, with TRBD1 identical over 9 bases. The germline CDR1 and CDR2 sequences are DFQATT and SNEGSKA (reference sequence). Trimming removed 4 bases from V and 2 bases from J; junction bases left unmatched: 9. This CDR3 region has 15 residues. In DNA form, the CDR3 reads TGCAGTGCTAATCCGGGACAGGGCTTCCCCTACGAGCAGTACTTC. It yields the protein CSANPGQGFPYEQYF.

This clonotype was seen more than once but under ten times. The V and J genes are TRBV27 and TRBJ2-1, with 7 bases matching TRBD2. The CDR3 spans 14 residues. The ends lost 5 bases at V and 9 bases at J; junction bases unmatched: 10. Germline V gene data show CDR1 as MNHEY and CDR2 as SMNVEV (reference sequence). CDR3: CASSLGTIHGEQFF. The CDR3 coding sequence is TGTGCCAGCAGTCTCGGGACTATTCATGGTGAGCAGTTCTTC.

The chain recombines TRBV5-6 with TRBJ2-3; D perhaps matches TRBD1 (6 bases). This CDR3 spans 15 amino acids. The germline V gene encodes CDR1 SGHDT and CDR2 YYEEEE. Trimming shortened V by 2 bases and J by 0 bases, and 10 bases separated the two germline ends. The CDR3 loop is CASSLWGPSTDTQYF. Written as DNA, the CDR3 is TGTGCCAGCAGCTTATGGGGGCCTAGCACAGATACGCAGTATTTT.

The chain recombines TRBV18 with TRBJ2-1; 9 bases match TRBD1. CDR1 is KGHSH and CDR2 is LQKENI in the germline V gene. This CDR3 is 20 amino acids long. V lost 1 base and J lost 7; bases outside the gene matches: 20. This chain's CDR3 is CASSPRVKTQKQGAGNEQFF. The CDR3 nucleotides are TGTGCCAGCTCACCACGAGTAAAGACCCAGAAACAGGGGGCTGGGAATGAGCAGTTCTTC.

The CDR3 DNA is TGCAGTGCTAGGGACGGGATTTCTTACGAGCAGTACTTC. Protein product: CSARDGISYEQYF. This chain joins TRBV20-1 and TRBJ2-7; TRBD2 is a possible D gene (5 bases). The CDR3 loop spans 13 amino acids. V lost 3 bases and J 4 bases, leaving 13 bases between the germline ends. From germline, CDR1 is DFQATT and CDR2 SNEGSKA (reference sequence).